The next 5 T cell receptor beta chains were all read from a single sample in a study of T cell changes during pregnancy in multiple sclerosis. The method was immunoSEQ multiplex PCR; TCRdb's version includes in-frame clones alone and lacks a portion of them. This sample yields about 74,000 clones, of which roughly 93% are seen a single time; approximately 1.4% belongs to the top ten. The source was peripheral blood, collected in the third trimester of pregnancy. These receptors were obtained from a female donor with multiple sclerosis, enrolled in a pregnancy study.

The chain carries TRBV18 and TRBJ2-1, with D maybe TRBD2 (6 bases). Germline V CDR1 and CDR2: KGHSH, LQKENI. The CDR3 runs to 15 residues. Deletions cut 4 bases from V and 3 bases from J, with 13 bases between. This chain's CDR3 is CASSLLSGLYNEQFF. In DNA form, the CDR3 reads TGTGCCAGCTCACTTCTTAGCGGACTCTACAATGAGCAGTTCTTC.

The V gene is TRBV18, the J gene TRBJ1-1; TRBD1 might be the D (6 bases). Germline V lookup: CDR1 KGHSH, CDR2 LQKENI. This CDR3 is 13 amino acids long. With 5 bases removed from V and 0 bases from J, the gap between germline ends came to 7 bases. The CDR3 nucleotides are TGTGCCAGCTCAGGACAGATGAACACTGAAGCTTTCTTT. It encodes CASSGQMNTEAFF.

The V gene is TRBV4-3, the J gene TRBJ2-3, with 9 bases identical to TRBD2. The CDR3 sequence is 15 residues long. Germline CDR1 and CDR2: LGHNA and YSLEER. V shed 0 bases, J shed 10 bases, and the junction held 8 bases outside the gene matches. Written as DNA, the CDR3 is TGCGCCAGCAGCCAAGATGAAGCTAGCGGGATACCGCAGTATTTT. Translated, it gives CASSQDEASGIPQYF.

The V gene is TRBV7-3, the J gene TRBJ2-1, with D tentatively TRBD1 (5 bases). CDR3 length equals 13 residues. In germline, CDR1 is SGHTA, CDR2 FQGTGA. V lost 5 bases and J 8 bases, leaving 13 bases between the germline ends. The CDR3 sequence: CASSRTDSYEQFF. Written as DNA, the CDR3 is TGTGCCAGCAGCCGAACCGACAGCTATGAGCAGTTCTTC.

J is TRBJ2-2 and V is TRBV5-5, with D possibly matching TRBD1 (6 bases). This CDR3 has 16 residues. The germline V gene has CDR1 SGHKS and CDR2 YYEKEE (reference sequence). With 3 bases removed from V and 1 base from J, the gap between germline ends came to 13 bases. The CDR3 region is CASSWTPTGNTGELFF. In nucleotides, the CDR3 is TGTGCCAGCAGCTGGACCCCGACAGGGAACACCGGGGAGCTGTTTTTT. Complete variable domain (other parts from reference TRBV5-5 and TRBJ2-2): DAGVTQSPTHLIKTRGQQVTLRCSPISGHKSVSWYQQVLGQGPQFIFQYYEKEERGRGNFPDRFSARQFPNYSSELNVNALLLGDSALYLCASSWTPTGNTGELFFGEGSRLTVL.